Following are 27 T cell receptor beta chains from one sample sequenced in a study of T cell repertoires in cytomegalovirus infection. Antigens for these TCRs are unknown. One entry per CDR3 protein results from TCRdb running MiXCR on the reads. This table has 450,000 to 600,000 distinct CDR3 sequences, roughly 46% appearing once. Material: cultured PBMCs, obtained from culture after CMV antigen stimulation. These TCRs come from a human donor in good health (CMV status not recorded). Some clones in this sample may be carry-over from other donors' samples.

This clonotype was counted at least ten times. The rearrangement uses TRBV11-2 and TRBJ1-4; D is ambiguous. Germline CDR1 reads SGHAT; CDR2 reads FQNNGV. Deletions cut 6 bases from V and 0 bases from J, with 11 bases between. There are 15 residues in the CDR3. CDR3 coding DNA: TGTGCCAGCAGTCCCACTCCGGCAACTAATGAAAAACTGTTTTTT. Encoded protein: CASSPTPATNEKLFF. The variable domain in full, completed from reference TRBV11-2 and TRBJ1-4, reads EAGVAQSPRYKIIEKRQSVAFWCNPISGHATLYWYQQILGQGPKLLIQFQNNGVVDDSQLPKDRFSAERLKGVDSTLKIQPAKLEDSAVYLCASSPTPATNEKLFFGSGTQLSVL.

The chain joins TRBV7-2 to TRBJ2-5; D may be TRBD2 (6 bases). This CDR3 contains 13 residues. Germline CDR1 reads SGHTA; CDR2 reads FQGNSA. Trimming cost V 7 bases and J 9 bases, with 18 bases left between them. The CDR3 DNA follows: TGTGCCAGCACCCTACTAGCTCCAGACGCCCAGTACTTC. Amino acid sequence: CASTLLAPDAQYF.

The chain joins TRBV19 to TRBJ2-1; 7 bases are a match to TRBD2. Per germline, CDR1 LNHDA and CDR2 SQIVND (reference sequence). J gave up 1 base and V 3 bases, and 9 bases lay outside the gene matches. The CDR3 has 17 amino acids. CDR3: CASSMRAGVPSYNEQFF. The CDR3 nucleotides read TGTGCCAGTAGTATGCGGGCGGGGGTCCCTTCCTACAATGAGCAGTTCTTC.

The chain employs TRBV4-1 and TRBJ1-1, with TRBD1 as a possible D gene (5 bases). The CDR3 has 14 amino acids. Trimming cost V 0 bases and J 11 bases, with 16 bases left between them. Germline lookup yields CDR1 MGHRA and CDR2 YSYEKL. As DNA, the CDR3 is TGCGCCAGCAGCCAAGATGGAGGGGTCCCCAGTGCTTTCTTT. Translated, it gives CASSQDGGVPSAFF.

This clonotype was seen a handful of times. This chain links TRBV7-9 with TRBJ2-3; TRBD1 matches 7 bases. CDR1 and CDR2 from the germline V gene are SEHNR and FQNEAQ (reference sequence). V shed 5 bases and J 3 bases; nucleotides not matched to a gene: 11. This CDR3 is 16 amino acids long. The CDR3 spells CASSPARQGGTDTQYF. CDR3 DNA sequence: TGTGCCAGCAGCCCTGCCCGACAGGGTGGAACAGATACGCAGTATTTT.

In this sample, this clonotype turned up a few times. The chain joins TRBV20-1 to TRBJ1-5; 9 positions agree with TRBD1. V was pared by 4 bases and J by 6 bases, with 7 bases of the junction left unmatched. The CDR3 is made up of 14 amino acids. Germline values: CDR1 DFQATT, CDR2 SNEGSKA (reference sequence). The chain's CDR3 is CSAIDRGEAQPQHF. In DNA form, the CDR3 reads TGCAGTGCTATTGACAGGGGGGAAGCTCAGCCCCAGCATTTT.

V and J are TRBV12-3 or TRBV12-4 and TRBJ2-1; the match to TRBD2 covers 10 bases. This CDR3 spans 14 amino acids. V lost 7 bases, J lost 6 bases, and 6 bases stayed unmatched. This chain's CDR3 is CASTLAGVINEQFF. The CDR3 DNA follows: TGTGCCAGCACCCTAGCGGGAGTAATCAATGAGCAGTTCTTC.

This clonotype occurred a few times. The chain carries TRBV7-9 and TRBJ1-5, with unresolved D. The CDR3 totals 11 residues. V lost 8 bases to trimming and J lost 4 bases, with 6 bases between them. Germline V gives CDR1 SEHNR, CDR2 FQNEAQ (reference sequence). The CDR3 region has the DNA TGTGCCAGCGGTAAGAATCAGCCCCAGCATTTT. Protein: CASGKNQPQHF.

Only a few counts were recorded for this clonotype. The chain is built from TRBV7-2 and TRBJ2-1, with TRBD2 identical over 8 bases. The trim removed 0 bases at V and 5 bases at J, leaving 3 bases unmatched. In germline, CDR1 is SGHTA, CDR2 FQGNSA. This CDR3 is 15 amino acids long. The CDR3 region has the DNA TGTGCCAGCAGCTTAGCCGGGGGGGCCCACAATGAGCAGTTCTTC. Translated: CASSLAGGAHNEQFF. The whole variable domain, filled in from reference TRBV7-2 and TRBJ2-1, reads GAGVSQSPSNKVTEKGKDVELRCDPISGHTALYWYRQSLGQGLEFLIYFQGNSAPDKSGLPSDRFSAERTGGSVSTLTIQRTQQEDSAVYLCASSLAGGAHNEQFFGPGTRLTVL.

This clonotype was counted only a few times. The chain is built from TRBV2 and TRBJ1-2; 7 positions agree with TRBD1. Germline V lookup: CDR1 SNHLY, CDR2 FYNNEI. The CDR3 has 13 amino acids. The junction had 7 bases not matched to a gene; V was cut back by 6 bases and J by 6 bases. The CDR3 sequence is CASSIDREDGYTF. CDR3 DNA sequence: TGTGCCAGCAGCATTGACAGGGAGGATGGCTACACCTTC. Filled out from reference TRBV2 and TRBJ1-2, the complete variable domain reads EPEVTQTPSHQVTQMGQEVILRCVPISNHLYFYWYRQILGQKVEFLVSFYNNEISEKSEIFDDQFSVERPDGSNFTLKIRSTKLEDSAMYFCASSIDREDGYTFGSGTRLTVV.

This rearrangement joins TRBV30 to TRBJ2-1; 9 positions match TRBD1. The CDR3 runs 11 residues. V dropped 5 bases and J dropped 7; count of bases not matched to a gene: 0. CDR1 and CDR2 from the germline V gene are GTSNPN and SVGIG (reference sequence). The CDR3, as DNA: TGTGCCTGGGGGACAGGGAATGAGCAGTTCTTC. This gives the protein CAWGTGNEQFF.

V gene TRBV18 combines with J gene TRBJ2-3; D gene ambiguous. The CDR3 extends over 15 amino acids. V was trimmed by 3 bases and J by 5 bases, leaving 15 bases between them. The germline gives CDR1 KGHSH, CDR2 LQKENI. This CDR3 is CASSPSGVRQDTQYF. CDR3 sequence (DNA): TGTGCCAGCTCACCTAGTGGTGTCCGGCAAGATACGCAGTATTTT.

This clonotype was picked up many times. The chain combines TRBV7-2 with TRBJ2-3; 12 bases align to TRBD2. V lost 1 base, J lost 3 bases, and 8 bases stayed unmatched. The germline gives CDR1 SGHTA, CDR2 FQGNSA. The CDR3 has 18 residues. This CDR3 is CASSLGPRLAGETDTQYF. In DNA, the CDR3 is TGTGCCAGCAGCTTAGGACCCAGACTAGCGGGAGAAACAGATACGCAGTATTTT.

The gene calls are TRBV7-6 and TRBJ1-2; weak D call: TRBD1 (5 bases). This CDR3 is 14 amino acids long. CDR1 and CDR2 (germline): SGHVS, FNYEAQ. The V end lost 3 bases, the J end lost 2 bases, and 10 bases lay between the germline ends. CDR3 residues: CASSFGDPNYGYTF. DNA for the CDR3: TGTGCCAGCAGCTTCGGGGACCCAAACTATGGCTACACCTTC. Filled out from reference TRBV7-6 and TRBJ1-2, the complete variable domain reads GAGVSQSPRYKVTKRGQDVALRCDPISGHVSLYWYRQALGQGPEFLTYFNYEAQQDKSGLPNDRFSAERPEGSISTLTIQRTEQRDSAMYRCASSFGDPNYGYTFGSGTRLTVV.

The chain joins TRBV10-3 to TRBJ1-5; the D is unclear. Deletions cut 5 bases from V and 5 bases from J, with 10 bases between. The CDR3 has 13 amino acids. The germline gives CDR1 ENHRY, CDR2 SYGVKD. As DNA, the CDR3 is TGTGCCATCAGTACCCTTGGGGATCAGCCCCAGCATTTT. This gives the protein CAISTLGDQPQHF.

This clonotype was counted between two and nine times. The chain combines TRBV11-3 with TRBJ2-1; 8 nucleotides align to TRBD2. Germline lookup yields CDR1 SGHNT and CDR2 YENEEA. The CDR3 covers 16 residues. V lost 5 bases and J lost 8; bases outside the gene matches: 14. The CDR3 sequence is CASSPGWTSSGDEQFF. The CDR3, as DNA: TGTGCCAGCAGCCCCGGTTGGACTAGCTCGGGCGATGAGCAGTTCTTC.

This clonotype was seen only once. The J gene is TRBJ1-6, the V gene TRBV4-1; tentative D call: TRBD1 (6 bases). V shed 7 bases and J shed 7 bases, with 29 bases lying between them. The germline CDR1 and CDR2 sequences are MGHRA and YSYEKL. The length of the CDR3 is 19 residues. CDR3 in amino acids: CASTQTPSWGLPRNSPLHF. CDR3 DNA sequence: TGCGCCAGCACTCAGACTCCGAGTTGGGGGCTACCGAGGAATTCACCCCTCCACTTT.

V and J are TRBV2 and TRBJ2-7, with D perhaps TRBD2 (6 bases). V was trimmed by 6 bases and J by 7 bases, leaving 16 bases between them. CDR3 size: 13 residues. The germline V gene has CDR1 SNHLY and CDR2 FYNNEI. The CDR3 region has the DNA TGTGCCAGCAGCACCAAGGGTGGGAGGGAGCAGTACTTC. Protein: CASSTKGGREQYF. The full variable domain, its missing parts supplied by reference TRBV2 and TRBJ2-7, is EPEVTQTPSHQVTQMGQEVILRCVPISNHLYFYWYRQILGQKVEFLVSFYNNEISEKSEIFDDQFSVERPDGSNFTLKIRSTKLEDSAMYFCASSTKGGREQYFGPGTRLTVT.

V gene TRBV7-9 combines with J gene TRBJ2-1; 8 bases line up with TRBD2. The length of the CDR3 is 15 residues. The germline V gene has CDR1 SEHNR and CDR2 FQNEAQ (reference sequence). V shed 1 base and J 5 bases; nucleotides not matched to a gene: 4. The CDR3 nucleotides are TGTGCCAGCAGCTTAGTAACTAGCGGACACAATGAGCAGTTCTTC. It codes for CASSLVTSGHNEQFF.

V usage is TRBV28 and J usage is TRBJ1-4, with no clear D. V lost 6 bases and J 14 bases, leaving 19 bases between the germline ends. The CDR3 consists of 13 residues. Germline CDR1 and CDR2: MDHEN and SYDVKM. This CDR3 reads CASRLFHESGLFF. As DNA, the CDR3 is TGTGCCAGCAGACTTTTTCATGAGAGCGGCCTGTTTTTT.

The V gene is TRBV23-1, the J gene TRBJ2-7; TRBD2 matches at 7 bases. TRBV23-1 is an open reading frame whose function is uncertain. V lost 3 bases and J lost 5; bases outside the gene matches: 1. There are 12 residues in the CDR3. The CDR3 nucleotides are TGCGCCAGCAGTCATGGGGGGGACGAGCAGTACTTC. Its translation is CASSHGGDEQYF.

The J gene is TRBJ2-7, the V gene TRBV4-1, with D unresolved. Germline V gene sequence: CDR1 MGHRA, CDR2 YSYEKL. Between the trimmed V and J ends, which lost 1 base and 6 bases, there was a span of 10 bases. The CDR3 spans 13 residues. The CDR3 sequence is CASSQGLGREQYF. The CDR3 coding sequence is TGCGCCAGCAGCCAAGGATTAGGGCGCGAGCAGTACTTC.

This clonotype turned up a few times. V usage is TRBV7-2 and J usage is TRBJ2-1; 7 bases are a match to TRBD1. Germline lookup yields CDR1 SGHTA and CDR2 FQGNSA. The length of the CDR3 is 14 residues. Trimming cost V 2 bases and J 4 bases; bases outside gene matches: 2. Written as DNA, the CDR3 is TGTGCCAGCAGCTTAAAGGGGGCTTACAATGAGCAGTTCTTC. Amino acid sequence: CASSLKGAYNEQFF.

This clonotype showed up just a few times. V is TRBV5-6 and J is TRBJ2-7, with D possibly being TRBD1 or TRBD2 (5 bases each). The V end was cut by 2 bases, the J end by 6 bases, with 15 bases between. Germline CDR1 and CDR2: SGHDT and YYEEEE. The CDR3 runs 14 residues. This chain's CDR3 is CASSFASGGSEQYF. CDR3 sequence (DNA): TGTGCCAGCAGCTTTGCTTCTGGGGGAAGCGAGCAGTACTTC.

The V and J genes are TRBV7-2 and TRBJ1-4, with D unclear. The CDR3 is 15 residues long. Between the trimmed V and J ends, which lost 4 bases and 0 bases, there was a span of 9 bases. Looked up from germline, CDR1 is SGHTA and CDR2 is FQGNSA. CDR3 DNA: TGTGCCAGCAGCTCCCAGTGGGCAACTAATGAAAAACTGTTTTTT. Translating gives CASSSQWATNEKLFF.

The rearrangement joins TRBV7-2 to TRBJ2-7; D remains unclear. In germline, CDR1 is SGHTA, CDR2 FQGNSA. There are 13 residues in the CDR3. V lost 2 bases, J lost 2 bases, and 7 bases lay in between. CDR3 in amino acids: CASSLTQTYEQYF. CDR3 coding DNA: TGTGCCAGCAGCTTAACTCAAACCTACGAGCAGTACTTC.

This clonotype appeared a few times. The genes are TRBV6-6 and TRBJ2-3; 12 bases are shared with TRBD1. This CDR3 contains 15 residues. The V segment lost 7 bases and the J segment 4 bases; nucleotides outside the gene matches: 6. CDR1 and CDR2 from the germline V gene are MNHNY and SVGAGI (reference sequence). CDR3 DNA: TGTGCCAGCAACGACCGGGACAGGGGGCCAGATACGCAGTATTTT. Translated, it gives CASNDRDRGPDTQYF.